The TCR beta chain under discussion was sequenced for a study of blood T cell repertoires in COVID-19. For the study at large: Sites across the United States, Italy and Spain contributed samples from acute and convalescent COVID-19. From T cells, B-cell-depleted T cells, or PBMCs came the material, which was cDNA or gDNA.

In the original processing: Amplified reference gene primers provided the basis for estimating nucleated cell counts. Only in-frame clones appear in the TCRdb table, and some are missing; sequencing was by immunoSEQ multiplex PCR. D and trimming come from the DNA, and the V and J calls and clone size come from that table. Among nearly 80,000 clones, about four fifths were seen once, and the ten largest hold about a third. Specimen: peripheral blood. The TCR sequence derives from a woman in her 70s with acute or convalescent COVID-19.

The CDR3 bases are TGTGCCAGCAGCCCAGGGACAGGAGCAACCTACGAGCAGTACTTC. Residues: CASSPGTGATYEQYF. The V gene is TRBV5-4, the J gene TRBJ2-7, with 8 bases aligning to TRBD1. Looked up from germline, CDR1 is SGHNT and CDR2 is YYREEE (reference sequence). V shed 4 bases and J 2 bases; nucleotides not matched to a gene: 8. The CDR3 is made up of 15 amino acids.